This T cell receptor (beta chain) was sequenced in a study of blood T cell repertoires in COVID-19. Study-wide background: COVID-19 samples, acute and convalescent, were from the United States, Italy and Spain. Nucleic acid was either cDNA or gDNA, and it came from T cells, B-cell-depleted T cells, or PBMCs.

Per the authors' pipeline: Reference gene primer amplification yielded estimated nucleated cell counts. Method: immunoSEQ multiplex PCR; TCRdb's copy keeps in-frame clones and lacks some. The V and J calls and clone size were taken over from that table, and D and trimming were inferred from the DNA. The sample includes over 100,000 clones, roughly 85% of them seen just once. Sequencing input: peripheral blood. The source is a man aged 35-49 years with acute or convalescent COVID-19.

The CDR3 coding sequence is TGTGCCAGCAGCCAAGACAGAAGCAATGAGCAGTTCTTC. This gives the protein CASSQDRSNEQFF. The chain carries TRBV12-3 or TRBV12-4 and TRBJ2-1, with D possibly being TRBD1 (5 bases). Trimming took 6 bases from V and 6 from J, leaving 12 bases between them. This CDR3 has 13 residues.